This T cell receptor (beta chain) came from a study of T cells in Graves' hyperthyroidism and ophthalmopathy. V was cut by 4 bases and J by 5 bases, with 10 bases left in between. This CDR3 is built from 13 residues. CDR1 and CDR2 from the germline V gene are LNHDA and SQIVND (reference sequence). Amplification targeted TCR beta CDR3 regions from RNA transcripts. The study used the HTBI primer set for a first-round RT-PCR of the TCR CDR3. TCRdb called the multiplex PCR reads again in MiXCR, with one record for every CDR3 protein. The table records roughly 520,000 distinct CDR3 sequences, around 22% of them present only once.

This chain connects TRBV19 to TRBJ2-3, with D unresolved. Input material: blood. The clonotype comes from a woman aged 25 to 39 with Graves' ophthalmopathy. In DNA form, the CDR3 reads TGTGCCAGTAGTACACCGATGGGAGATACGCAGTATTTT. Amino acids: CASSTPMGDTQYF.